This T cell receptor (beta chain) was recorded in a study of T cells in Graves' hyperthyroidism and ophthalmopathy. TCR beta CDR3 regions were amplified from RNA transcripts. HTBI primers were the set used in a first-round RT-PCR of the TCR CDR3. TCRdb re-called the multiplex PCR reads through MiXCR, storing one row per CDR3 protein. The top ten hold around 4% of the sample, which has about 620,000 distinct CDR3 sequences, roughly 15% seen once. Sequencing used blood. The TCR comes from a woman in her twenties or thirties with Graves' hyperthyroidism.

The CDR3 is CASSQEEISGYEQYF. CDR3 nucleotide sequence: TGCGCCAGCAGCCAGGAAGAGATTAGTGGATACGAGCAGTACTTC. The J gene is TRBJ2-7, the V gene TRBV4-3; D call uncertain. The V end lost 3 bases, the J end lost 4 bases, and 16 bases lay between the germline ends. This CDR3 region has 15 residues. The germline V gene has CDR1 LGHNA and CDR2 YSLEER.